In this sample, the clone carrying this T cell receptor beta chain turned up once. Antigen unknown. The CDR3 covers 13 residues. The V and J ends lost 6 bases and 4 bases, in that order; junction bases with no gene match: 8. Germline CDR1 and CDR2: DFQATT and SNEGSKA (reference sequence). The source material, 20-30 mg of unsorted bulk tissue, was used to co-extract RNA and DNA. These data are taken from a study of tumor-infiltrating lymphocytes in primary liver carcinoma. The study's findings and limits: About 8-25% of top clones, no more, were shared by all five regions. Lower overlap was observed for tumor-adjacent and tumor-blood pairs relative to tumor region pairs. Tumors had a top-250-clone fraction that was significantly higher than blood (p = 0.039).

Starting from 450 to 500 ng of total RNA, TCR beta cDNA was produced with a primer in the constant region. Libraries for TCR beta were built through three nested multiplex PCR rounds, which together made up a slightly modified ARM-PCR procedure. Forward primers for TRBV1-TRBV30 and a C-beta reverse primer served the first two PCR rounds, at about 9 cycles each. TCRdb itself ran the multiplex PCR reads through MiXCR, one entry per CDR3 protein. The sample has 55,000 to 65,000 distinct CDR3 sequences, roughly 70% seen once. This TCR derives from a man aged 40-55 years with primary liver carcinoma and hepatitis B virus infection. J is TRBJ2-5 and V is TRBV20-1; 7 nucleotides align to TRBD2. The sample was liver tumor tissue from sampling region 2. Sample subset: tumor region T2, inferior pole. Written as DNA, the CDR3 is TGCAGTGCCACATCTAGCGGACTAGAGACCCAGTACTTC. Amino acid sequence: CSATSSGLETQYF.